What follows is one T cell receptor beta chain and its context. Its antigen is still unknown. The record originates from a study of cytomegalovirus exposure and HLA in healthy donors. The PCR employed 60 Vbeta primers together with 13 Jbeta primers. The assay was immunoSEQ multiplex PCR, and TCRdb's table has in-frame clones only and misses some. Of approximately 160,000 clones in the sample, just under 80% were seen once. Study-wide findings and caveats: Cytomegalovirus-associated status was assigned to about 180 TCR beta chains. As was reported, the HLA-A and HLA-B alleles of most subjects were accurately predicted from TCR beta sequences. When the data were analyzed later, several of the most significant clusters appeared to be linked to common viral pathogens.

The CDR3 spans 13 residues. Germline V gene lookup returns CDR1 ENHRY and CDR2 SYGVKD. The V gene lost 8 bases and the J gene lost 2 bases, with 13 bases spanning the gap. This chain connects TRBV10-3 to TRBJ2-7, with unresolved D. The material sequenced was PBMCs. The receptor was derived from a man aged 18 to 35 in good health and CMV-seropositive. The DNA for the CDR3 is TGTGCCATCGGCACAGATATTACCTACGAGCAGTACTTC. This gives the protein CAIGTDITYEQYF.